The 8 T cell receptor beta chains reported below all come from one sample, sequenced in a study of T-cell reconstitution after alpha-beta-depleted transplantation in children. As it was prepared, the TCRbeta library received unique molecular identifiers. Each CDR3 protein is one row after TCRdb ran MiXCR on the PCR reads. The sample holds fewer than 700,000 distinct CDR3 sequences, approximately 22% seen once. Specimen: PBMCs, mostly from graft donor cells, collected 360 days after TCRalphabeta/CD19-depleted stem cell transplant. The receptors derive from a boy younger than two who had a stem cell transplant for acute myeloid leukemia, so the T cells may come from the graft donor.

The chain employs TRBV20-1 and TRBJ2-5, with D maybe TRBD2 (6 bases). V was trimmed by 5 bases and J by 5 bases, leaving 21 bases between them. CDR1 and CDR2 (germline): DFQATT, SNEGSKA (reference sequence). The CDR3 covers 15 residues. The CDR3: CSAETPGLRLETQYF. The CDR3, as DNA: TGCAGTGCTGAGACCCCGGGACTGCGTTTGGAGACCCAGTACTTC.

This clonotype was detected many times. CDR3 in amino acids: CASSLGAGTTYEQYF. As DNA, the CDR3 is TGTGCCAGCAGTTTAGGGGCCGGGACAACTTACGAGCAGTACTTC. This chain links TRBV12-3 or TRBV12-4 with TRBJ2-7, with D possibly matching TRBD1 (6 bases). The CDR3 covers 15 residues. The V gene lost 1 base and the J gene lost 4 bases, with 14 bases spanning the gap.

In its sample, this clonotype was seen many times. The chain carries TRBV5-4 and TRBJ2-3; 9 bases fit TRBD2. The V and J ends lost 1 base and 5 bases, in that order; junction bases with no gene match: 5. This CDR3 is built from 15 residues. Per germline, CDR1 SGHNT and CDR2 YYREEE (reference sequence). The chain's CDR3 is CASSLRRGGEDTQYF. In nucleotides, the CDR3 is TGTGCCAGCAGCTTGAGGCGGGGGGGCGAAGATACGCAGTATTTT. Full variable domain (missing parts from reference TRBV5-4 and TRBJ2-3): ETGVTQSPTHLIKTRGQQVTLRCSSQSGHNTVSWYQQALGQGPQFIFQYYREEENGRGNFPPRFSGLQFPNYSSELNVNALELDDSALYLCASSLRRGGEDTQYFGPGTRLTVL.

The V gene is TRBV9, the J gene TRBJ1-3; D is ambiguous. The CDR3 is 16 residues long. Germline V gene lookup returns CDR1 SGDLS and CDR2 YYNGEE. The V end lost 0 bases, the J end lost 1 base, and 11 bases lay between the germline ends. The CDR3 DNA reads as TGTGCCAGCAGCGTAGATCCACCGGGATCTGGAAACACCATATATTTT. Translated: CASSVDPPGSGNTIYF.

There are many counts of this clonotype. The chain employs TRBV27 and TRBJ2-2; D remains ambiguous. Per germline, CDR1 MNHEY and CDR2 SMNVEV (reference sequence). The CDR3 has 13 amino acids. V dropped 3 bases and J dropped 6 bases, with 8 bases sitting between them. CDR3: CASSFSGSGELFF. Written as DNA, the CDR3 is TGTGCCAGCAGTTTTTCAGGTTCCGGGGAGCTGTTTTTT.

There are many counts of this clonotype. V gene TRBV7-9 combines with J gene TRBJ2-7, with 7 bases lining up with TRBD1. CDR3 length equals 12 residues. J was trimmed by 3 bases and V by 8 bases; bases with no gene match: 4. Germline assignment: CDR1 SEHNR and CDR2 FQNEAQ (reference sequence). CDR3 residues: CASGRDSYEQYV. DNA for the CDR3: TGTGCCAGCGGCCGGGACAGCTACGAGCAGTACGTC.

At least ten counts were recorded for this clonotype. V gene TRBV20-1 combines with J gene TRBJ2-3; 11 bases align to TRBD2. Germline lookup yields CDR1 DFQATT and CDR2 SNEGSKA (reference sequence). V shed 6 bases and J 4 bases; nucleotides not matched to a gene: 9. This CDR3 comprises 15 residues. The CDR3 loop reads CSASRLAGGADTQYF. The CDR3 DNA sequence: TGCAGTGCGAGTCGGCTAGCGGGGGGAGCAGATACGCAGTATTTT.

At least ten counts were recorded for this clonotype. V usage is TRBV28 and J usage is TRBJ1-1; D is unclear. Deletions cut 5 bases from V and 1 base from J, with 8 bases between. The CDR3 is 13 amino acids. Germline assignment: CDR1 MDHEN and CDR2 SYDVKM. This chain's CDR3 is CASSARKNTEAFF. In DNA form, the CDR3 reads TGTGCCAGCAGTGCCCGAAAGAACACTGAAGCTTTCTTT.